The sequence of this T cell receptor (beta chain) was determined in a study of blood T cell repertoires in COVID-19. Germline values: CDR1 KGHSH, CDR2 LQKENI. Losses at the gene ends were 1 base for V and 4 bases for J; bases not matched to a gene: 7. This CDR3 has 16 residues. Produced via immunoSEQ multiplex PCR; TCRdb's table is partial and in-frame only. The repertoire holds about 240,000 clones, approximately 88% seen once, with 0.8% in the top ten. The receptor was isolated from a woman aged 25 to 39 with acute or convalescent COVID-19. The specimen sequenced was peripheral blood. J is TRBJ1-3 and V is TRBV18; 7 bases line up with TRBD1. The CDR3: CASSPLEGAAGNTIYF. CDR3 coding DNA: TGTGCCAGCTCACCACTTGAGGGGGCGGCAGGAAACACCATATATTTT.